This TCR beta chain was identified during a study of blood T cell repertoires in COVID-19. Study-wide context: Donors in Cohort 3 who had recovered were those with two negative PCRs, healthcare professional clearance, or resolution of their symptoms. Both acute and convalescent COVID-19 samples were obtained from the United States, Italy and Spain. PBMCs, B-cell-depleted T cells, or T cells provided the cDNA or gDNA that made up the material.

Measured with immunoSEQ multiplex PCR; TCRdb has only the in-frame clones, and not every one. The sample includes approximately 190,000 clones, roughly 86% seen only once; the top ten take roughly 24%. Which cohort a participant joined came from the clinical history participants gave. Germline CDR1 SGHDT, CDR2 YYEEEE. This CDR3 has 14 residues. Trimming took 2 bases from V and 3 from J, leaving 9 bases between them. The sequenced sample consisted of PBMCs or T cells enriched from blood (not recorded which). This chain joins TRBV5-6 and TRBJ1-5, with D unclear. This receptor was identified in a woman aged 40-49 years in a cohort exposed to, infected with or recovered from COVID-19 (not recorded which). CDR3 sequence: CASSLGGYNQPQHF. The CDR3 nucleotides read TGTGCCAGCAGCTTAGGCGGCTACAATCAGCCCCAGCATTTT.